This T cell receptor beta chain was sequenced during a study of T-cell reconstitution after alpha-beta-depleted transplantation in children. General observations from the study: It was reported that alpha-beta T cells came from several hundred expanded graft clones (about two months after transplant). T-cell counts and diversity at one year following transplant were attributed mainly to newly produced T cells. In some patients, recipient T cells and intrathymic progenitors surviving conditioning explained high day-60 diversity.

This clonotype was seen repeatedly, ten times or more. Antigen unknown. The TCRbeta library was prepared with unique molecular identifiers. From the PCR reads, TCRdb called clonotypes with MiXCR, one entry per CDR3 protein. The table lists around 190,000 distinct CDR3 sequences, 6.6% of them singletons. The CDR3 extends over 10 amino acids. The germline V gene has CDR1 SGHTA and CDR2 FQGNSA. V was trimmed by 5 bases and J by 4 bases, leaving 2 bases between them. The sequenced sample was PBMCs, obtained before TCRalphabeta/CD19-depleted stem cell transplant. The chain carries TRBV7-2 and TRBJ2-5; D is undetermined. This TCR came from a boy aged 2 to 10 with acute lymphoblastic leukemia, due to receive a stem cell transplant. CDR3 in DNA: TGTGCCAGCAGCCTAGAGACCCAGTACTTC. This sequence encodes CASSLETQYF.